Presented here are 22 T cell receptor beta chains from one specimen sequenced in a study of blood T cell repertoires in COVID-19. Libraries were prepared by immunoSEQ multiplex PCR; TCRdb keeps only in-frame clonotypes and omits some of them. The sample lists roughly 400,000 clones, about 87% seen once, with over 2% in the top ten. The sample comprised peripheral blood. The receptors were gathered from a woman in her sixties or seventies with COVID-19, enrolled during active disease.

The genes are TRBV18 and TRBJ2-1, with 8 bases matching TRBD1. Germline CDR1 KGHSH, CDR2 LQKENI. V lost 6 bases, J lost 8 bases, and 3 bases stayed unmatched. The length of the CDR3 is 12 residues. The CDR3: CASSRQGHEQFF. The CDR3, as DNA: TGTGCCAGCTCTCGACAGGGGCATGAGCAGTTCTTC.

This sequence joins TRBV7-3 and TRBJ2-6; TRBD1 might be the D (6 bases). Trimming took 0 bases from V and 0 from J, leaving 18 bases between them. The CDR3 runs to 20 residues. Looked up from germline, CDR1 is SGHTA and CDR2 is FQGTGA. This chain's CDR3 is CASSLTPMGHDISGANVLTF. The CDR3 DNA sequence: TGTGCCAGCAGCTTAACCCCAATGGGACACGATATCTCTGGGGCCAACGTCCTGACTTTC.

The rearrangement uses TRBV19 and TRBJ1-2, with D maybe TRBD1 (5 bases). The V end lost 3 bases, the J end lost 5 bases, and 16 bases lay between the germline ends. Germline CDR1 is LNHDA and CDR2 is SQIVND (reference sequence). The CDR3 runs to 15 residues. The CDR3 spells CASSIYRAGSYGYTF. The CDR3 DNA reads TGTGCCAGTAGTATTTATAGGGCAGGGTCTTATGGCTACACCTTC.

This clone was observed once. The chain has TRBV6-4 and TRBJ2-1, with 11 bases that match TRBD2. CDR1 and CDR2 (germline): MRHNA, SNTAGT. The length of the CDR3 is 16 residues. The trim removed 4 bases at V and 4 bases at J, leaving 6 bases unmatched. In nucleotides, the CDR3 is TGTGCCAGCAGTGCCGGGAGGACTAGCGGGTACAATGAGCAGTTCTTC. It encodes CASSAGRTSGYNEQFF.

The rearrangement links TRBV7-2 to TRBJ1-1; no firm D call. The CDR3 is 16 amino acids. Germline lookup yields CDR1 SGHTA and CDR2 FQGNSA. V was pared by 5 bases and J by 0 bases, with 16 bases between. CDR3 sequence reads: CASSQHPGIMNTEAFF. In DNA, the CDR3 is TGTGCCAGCAGCCAACACCCGGGGATCATGAACACTGAAGCTTTCTTT.

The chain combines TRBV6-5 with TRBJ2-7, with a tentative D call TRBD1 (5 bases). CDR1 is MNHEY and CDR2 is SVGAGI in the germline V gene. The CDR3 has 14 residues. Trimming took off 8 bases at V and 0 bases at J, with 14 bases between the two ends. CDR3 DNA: TGTGCCAGCGTCAGGGTCCTCAACTCCTACGAGCAGTACTTC. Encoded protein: CASVRVLNSYEQYF.

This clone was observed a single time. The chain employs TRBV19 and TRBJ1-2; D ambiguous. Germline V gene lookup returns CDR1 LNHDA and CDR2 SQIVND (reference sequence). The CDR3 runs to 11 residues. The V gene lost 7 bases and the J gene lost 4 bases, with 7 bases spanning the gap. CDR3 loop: CASTYGYGYTF. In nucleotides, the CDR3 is TGTGCCAGTACCTACGGCTATGGCTACACCTTC.

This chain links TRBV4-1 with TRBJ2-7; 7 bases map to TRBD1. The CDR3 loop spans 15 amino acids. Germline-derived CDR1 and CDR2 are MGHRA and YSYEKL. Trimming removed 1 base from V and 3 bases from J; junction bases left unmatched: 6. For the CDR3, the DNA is TGCGCCAGCAGCCAAGTGCAGGACAGGATCTACGAGCAGTACTTC. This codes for CASSQVQDRIYEQYF.

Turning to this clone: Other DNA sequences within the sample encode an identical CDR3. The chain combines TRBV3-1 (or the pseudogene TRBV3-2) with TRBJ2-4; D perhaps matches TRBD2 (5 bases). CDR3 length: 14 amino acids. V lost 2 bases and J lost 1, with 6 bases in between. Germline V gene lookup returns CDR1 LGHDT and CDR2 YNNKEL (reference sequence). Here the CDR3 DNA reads TGTGCCAGCAGCCAATCGGGGGCCAAAAACATTCAGTACTTC. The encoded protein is CASSQSGAKNIQYF.

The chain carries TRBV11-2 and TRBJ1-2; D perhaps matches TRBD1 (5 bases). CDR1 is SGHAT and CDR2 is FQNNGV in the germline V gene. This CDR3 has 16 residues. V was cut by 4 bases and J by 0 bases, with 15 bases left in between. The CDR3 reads CASSYFNWTSNYGYTF. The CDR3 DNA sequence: TGTGCCAGCAGCTACTTTAACTGGACATCTAACTATGGCTACACCTTC.

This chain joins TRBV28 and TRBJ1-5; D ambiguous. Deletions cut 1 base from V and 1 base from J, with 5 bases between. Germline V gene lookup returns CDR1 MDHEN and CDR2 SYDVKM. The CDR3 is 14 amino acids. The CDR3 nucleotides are TGTGCCAGCAGTTTATCGGGGAGCAATCAGCCCCAGCATTTT. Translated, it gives CASSLSGSNQPQHF.

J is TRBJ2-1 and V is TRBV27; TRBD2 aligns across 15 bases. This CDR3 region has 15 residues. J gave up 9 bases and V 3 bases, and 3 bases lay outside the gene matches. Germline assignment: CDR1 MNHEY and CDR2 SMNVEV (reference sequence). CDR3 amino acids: CASSLGLAGGSEQFF. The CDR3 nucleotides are TGTGCCAGCAGTTTGGGACTAGCGGGGGGTAGTGAGCAGTTCTTC.

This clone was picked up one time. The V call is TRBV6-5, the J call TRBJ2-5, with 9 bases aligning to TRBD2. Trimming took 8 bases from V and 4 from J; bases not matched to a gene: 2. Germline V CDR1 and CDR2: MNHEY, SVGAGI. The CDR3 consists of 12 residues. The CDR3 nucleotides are TGTGCCAGCGGTAGCGGGGGAGAGACCCAGTACTTC. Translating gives CASGSGGETQYF.

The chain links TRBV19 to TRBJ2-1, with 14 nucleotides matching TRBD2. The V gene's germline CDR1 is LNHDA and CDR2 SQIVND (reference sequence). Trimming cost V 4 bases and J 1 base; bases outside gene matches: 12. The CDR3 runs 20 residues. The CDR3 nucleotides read TGTGCCAGTAGTACTTCCGAGACTAGCGGGGGGGCTAGATCCTACAATGAGCAGTTCTTC. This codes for CASSTSETSGGARSYNEQFF.

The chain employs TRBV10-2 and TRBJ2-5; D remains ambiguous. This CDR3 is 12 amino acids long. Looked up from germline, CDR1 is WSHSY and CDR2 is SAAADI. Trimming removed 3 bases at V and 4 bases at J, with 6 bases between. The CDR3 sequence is CASSDGGETQYF. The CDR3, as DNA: TGCGCCAGCAGTGATGGCGGAGAGACCCAGTACTTC.

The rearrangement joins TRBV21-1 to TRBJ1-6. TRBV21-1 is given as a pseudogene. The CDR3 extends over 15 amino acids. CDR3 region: CASSKEWRVNSPLHF. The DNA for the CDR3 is TGTGCCAGCAGCAAAGAATGGCGGGTTAATTCACCCCTCCACTTT.

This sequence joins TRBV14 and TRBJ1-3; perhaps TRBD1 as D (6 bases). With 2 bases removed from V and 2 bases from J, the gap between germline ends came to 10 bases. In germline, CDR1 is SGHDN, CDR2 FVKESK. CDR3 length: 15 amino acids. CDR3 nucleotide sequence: TGTGCCAGCAGCCAAAATGCAGGGGCTGGAAACACCATATATTTT. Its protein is CASSQNAGAGNTIYF.

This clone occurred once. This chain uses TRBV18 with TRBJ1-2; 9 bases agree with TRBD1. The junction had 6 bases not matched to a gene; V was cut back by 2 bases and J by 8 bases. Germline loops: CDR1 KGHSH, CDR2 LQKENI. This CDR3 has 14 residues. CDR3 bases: TGTGCCAGCTCACCAGGGGGACAGGGAGGCGGCTACACCTTC. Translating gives CASSPGGQGGGYTF.

The CDR3 here is CASSVGGHPDTQYF. The CDR3 DNA reads TGTGCCAGCAGCGTAGGTGGCCACCCAGATACGCAGTATTTT. This chain joins TRBV9 and TRBJ2-3; D call uncertain. This CDR3 comprises 14 residues. Germline CDR1 SGDLS, CDR2 YYNGEE. V dropped 0 bases and J dropped 4 bases, with 9 bases sitting between them.

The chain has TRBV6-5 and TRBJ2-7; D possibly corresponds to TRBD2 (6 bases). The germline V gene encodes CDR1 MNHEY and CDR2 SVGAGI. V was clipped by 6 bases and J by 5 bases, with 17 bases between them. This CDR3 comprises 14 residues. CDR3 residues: CASRGGRHGDEQYF. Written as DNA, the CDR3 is TGTGCCAGCAGGGGGGGTCGCCATGGGGACGAGCAGTACTTC.

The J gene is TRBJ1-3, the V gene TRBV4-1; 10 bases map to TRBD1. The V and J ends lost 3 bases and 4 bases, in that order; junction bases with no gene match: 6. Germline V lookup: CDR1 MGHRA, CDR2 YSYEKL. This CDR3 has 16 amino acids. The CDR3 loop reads CASSQGEDRGGNTIYF. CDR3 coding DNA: TGCGCCAGCAGCCAGGGCGAGGACAGGGGGGGAAACACCATATATTTT.

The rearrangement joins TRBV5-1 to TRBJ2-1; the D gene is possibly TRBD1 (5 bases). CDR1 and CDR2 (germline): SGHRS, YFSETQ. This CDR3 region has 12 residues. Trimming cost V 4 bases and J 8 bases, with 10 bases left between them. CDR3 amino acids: CASSPRVHEQFF. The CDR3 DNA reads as TGCGCCAGCAGCCCCAGGGTTCATGAGCAGTTCTTC.